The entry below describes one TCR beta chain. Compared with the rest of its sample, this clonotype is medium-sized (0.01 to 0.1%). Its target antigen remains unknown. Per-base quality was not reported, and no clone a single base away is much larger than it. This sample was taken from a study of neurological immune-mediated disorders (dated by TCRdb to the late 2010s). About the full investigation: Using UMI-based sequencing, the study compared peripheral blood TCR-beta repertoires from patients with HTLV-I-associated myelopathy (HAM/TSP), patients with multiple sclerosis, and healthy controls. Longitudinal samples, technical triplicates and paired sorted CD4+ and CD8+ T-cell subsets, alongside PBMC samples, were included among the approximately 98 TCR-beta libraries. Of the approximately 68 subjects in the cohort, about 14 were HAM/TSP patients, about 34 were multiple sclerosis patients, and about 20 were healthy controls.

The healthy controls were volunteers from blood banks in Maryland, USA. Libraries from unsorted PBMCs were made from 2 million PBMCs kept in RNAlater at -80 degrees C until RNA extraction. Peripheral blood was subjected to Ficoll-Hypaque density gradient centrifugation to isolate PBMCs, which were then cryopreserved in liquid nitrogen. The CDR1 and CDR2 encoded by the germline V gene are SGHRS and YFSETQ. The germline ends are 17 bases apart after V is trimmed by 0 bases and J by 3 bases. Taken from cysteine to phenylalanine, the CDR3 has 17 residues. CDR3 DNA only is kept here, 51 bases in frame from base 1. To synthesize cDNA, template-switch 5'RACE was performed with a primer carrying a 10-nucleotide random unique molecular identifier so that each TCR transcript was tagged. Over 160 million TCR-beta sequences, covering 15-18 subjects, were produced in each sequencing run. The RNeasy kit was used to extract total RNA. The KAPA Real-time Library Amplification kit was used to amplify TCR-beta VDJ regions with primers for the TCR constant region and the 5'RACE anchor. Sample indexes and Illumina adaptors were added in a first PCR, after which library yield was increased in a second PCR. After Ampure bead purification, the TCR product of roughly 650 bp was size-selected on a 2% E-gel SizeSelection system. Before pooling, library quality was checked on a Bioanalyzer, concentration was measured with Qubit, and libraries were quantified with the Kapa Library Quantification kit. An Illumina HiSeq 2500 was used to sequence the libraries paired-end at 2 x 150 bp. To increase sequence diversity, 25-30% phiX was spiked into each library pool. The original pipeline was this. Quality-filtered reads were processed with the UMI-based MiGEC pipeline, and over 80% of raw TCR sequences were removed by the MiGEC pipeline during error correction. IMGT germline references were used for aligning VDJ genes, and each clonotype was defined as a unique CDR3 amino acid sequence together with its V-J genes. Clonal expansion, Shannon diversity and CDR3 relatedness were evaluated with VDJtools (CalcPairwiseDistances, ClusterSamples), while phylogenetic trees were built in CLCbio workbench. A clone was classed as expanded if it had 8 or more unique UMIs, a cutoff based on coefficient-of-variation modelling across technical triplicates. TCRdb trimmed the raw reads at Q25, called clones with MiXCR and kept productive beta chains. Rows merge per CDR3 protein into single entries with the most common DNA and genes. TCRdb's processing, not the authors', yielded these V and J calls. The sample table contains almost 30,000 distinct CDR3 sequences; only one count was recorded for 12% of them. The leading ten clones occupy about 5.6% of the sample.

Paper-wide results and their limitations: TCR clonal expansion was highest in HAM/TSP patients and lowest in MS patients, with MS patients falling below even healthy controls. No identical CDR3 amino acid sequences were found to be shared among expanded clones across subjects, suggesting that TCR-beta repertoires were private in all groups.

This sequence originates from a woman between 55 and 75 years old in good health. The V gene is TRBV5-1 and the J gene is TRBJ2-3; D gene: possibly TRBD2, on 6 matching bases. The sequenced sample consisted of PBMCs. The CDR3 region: CASSLAVAGGGTDTQYF. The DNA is TGCGCCAGCAGCTTGGCCGTAGCCGGGGGTGGAACAGATACGCAGTATTTT.